The rows below give T cell receptor beta chains drawn from one sample of a study of CD8 T cells in ankylosing spondylitis. TCRdb re-called the 5' RACE reads through MiXCR, storing one row per CDR3 protein. This table holds about 340,000 distinct CDR3 sequences, 20% to 25% found once. Sequenced input: blood, either unsorted or a sorted T cell fraction (not recorded which). The receptors here all came from a male donor with ankylosing spondylitis or in good health (not recorded which). The CDR3 runs from the conserved cysteine through the conserved F or W. D genes are given only for firm matches. Rows give clone size only sometimes, using once, few, many, or a class for an expanded clone.

clone_size j_call v_call d_call cdr3_nt cdr3_aa
. TRBJ1-6 TRBV27 TRBD1 TGTGCCAGCACCCGACAGGGGTTAAATTCACCCCTCCACTTT CASTRQGLNSPLHF
. TRBJ2-5 TRBV4-1 TRBD1 TGCGCCAGCAGCCAAGCCGGGACAGGTTCAGGAGAGACCCAGTACTTC CASSQAGTGSGETQYF
. TRBJ1-4 TRBV4-1 . TGCGCCAGCAGCCAAGATTCGGCAGAAACTAATGAAAAACTGTTTTTT CASSQDSAETNEKLFF
. TRBJ2-5 TRBV28 . TGTGCCAGCAGCCTGCACGGGGAGGCTGGAGCGGTCCAAGAGACCCAGTACTTC CASSLHGEAGAVQETQYF
few TRBJ2-5 TRBV9 TRBD2 TGTGCCAGCAGCGTAGCCAGCGGGGGGGCCCGGGAGACCCAGTACTTC CASSVASGGARETQYF
. TRBJ2-5 TRBV4-1 . TGCGCCAGCAGCCAAGATCGGACACCCCAAGAGACCCAGTACTTC CASSQDRTPQETQYF
few TRBJ2-7 TRBV30 . TGTGCCTGGACCCACCTTCTCTTAGGGGAGCAGTACTTC CAWTHLLLGEQYF
few TRBJ2-7 TRBV15 . TGTGCCACCAGCCCCTTTCAGGGATCCTACGAGCAGTACTTC CATSPFQGSYEQYF
. TRBJ1-5 TRBV11-2 TRBD1 TGTGCCAGCAGCCCCAGGGGGCCGGGCAATCAGCCCCAGCATTTT CASSPRGPGNQPQHF
. TRBJ2-1 TRBV7-9 TRBD1 TGTGCCAGCAGCTTAGTCGACAGGGGGCCGGAGGATGAGCAGTTCTTC CASSLVDRGPEDEQFF
. TRBJ2-5 TRBV20-1 TRBD2 TGCAGTGCTAGAGCTATGACTAGCGCAGCATACCAAGAGACCCAGTACTTC CSARAMTSAAYQETQYF
. TRBJ2-7 TRBV2 TRBD1 TGTGCCATCAGGGACAGGGGGTCTGAGCAGTACTTC CAIRDRGSEQYF
. TRBJ2-1 TRBV28 . TGTGCCAGCAGCCTTTCCCTATCTAGGGATGAGCAGTTCTTC CASSLSLSRDEQFF
. TRBJ2-7 TRBV5-1 TRBD1 TGCGCCAGCAGCTCGGCGACAGGGCCGTACGAGCAGTACTTC CASSSATGPYEQYF